The sample holds a few counts of the clone carrying this T cell receptor beta chain. This entry comes from a study of blood T cells in healthy people across ages. Then a second PCR, running roughly 7 to 11 cycles, was carried out with a sample-barcoded 5' primer and a J-beta primer mix. Each CDR3 protein is one row after TCRdb ran MiXCR on the 5' RACE reads. The table has 380,000 or so distinct CDR3 sequences, over 45% seen once. The CDR3 totals 14 residues. V lost 5 bases and J 4 bases, leaving 14 bases between the germline ends. The germline CDR1 and CDR2 sequences are SGHTA and FQGNSA. The sample taken for sequencing was blood. The V gene is TRBV7-2, the J gene TRBJ2-5; TRBD2 is a possible D gene (5 bases). This TCR was sampled from a man in his 60s in good health. The DNA for the CDR3 is TGTGCCAGCAGCCCCGACTACCTAGCAGAGACCCAGTACTTC. The encoded protein is CASSPDYLAETQYF.